This T cell receptor beta chain was identified in a study of memory CD4+ T cells and cytomegalovirus serostatus. Measured with immunoSEQ multiplex PCR; TCRdb has only the in-frame clones, and not every one. The sample holds 40,000 to 50,000 clones; 75% to 85% are singletons and the top ten take 0.85% to 0.95%. Single viable CD3+CD4+CD8-CD45RO+ cells were sorted as the memory CD4+ T cells. Germline V gene lookup returns CDR1 MDHEN and CDR2 SYDVKM. The CDR3 spans 15 residues. V was clipped by 10 bases and J by 3 bases, with 21 bases between them. Sequenced material: memory CD4+ T cells from blood. The chain uses TRBV28 and TRBJ2-5; TRBD2 is a possible D gene (7 bases). The sequence derives from an adult in good health and CMV-seronegative. The CDR3 DNA is TGTGCCACCACCTCCGGAGGGGGGGCCAAAGAGACCCAGTACTTC. It codes for CATTSGGGAKETQYF.